This TCR beta chain was profiled in a study of shared clonotypes between healthy human individuals. General observations from the study: Naive subsets generally had larger estimated richness than memory subsets.

Trimming took 5 bases from V and 4 from J; bases not matched to a gene: 8. The CDR3 extends over 15 amino acids. CDR1 is MNHEY, CDR2 SMNVEV, per germline (reference sequence). The data were produced by immunoSEQ multiplex PCR, yet TCRdb's version contains in-frame clones alone and is incomplete. The table includes 2,500,000 or so clones, 85% to 95% detected once. A word on this clone: The antigen remains unidentified.

The genes are TRBV27 and TRBJ1-2; 9 positions agree with TRBD1. The sequence was collected from a man between 18 and 29 years old in good health. Some clones in this sample may be carry-over from other donors' samples. What was sequenced was naive CD4+ T cells from PBMCs. Subset indicated: CD45RA+ positively selected. As DNA, the CDR3 is TGTGCCAGCAGTCCCACGTGGACAGGGGCCTATGGCTACACCTTC. This codes for CASSPTWTGAYGYTF.